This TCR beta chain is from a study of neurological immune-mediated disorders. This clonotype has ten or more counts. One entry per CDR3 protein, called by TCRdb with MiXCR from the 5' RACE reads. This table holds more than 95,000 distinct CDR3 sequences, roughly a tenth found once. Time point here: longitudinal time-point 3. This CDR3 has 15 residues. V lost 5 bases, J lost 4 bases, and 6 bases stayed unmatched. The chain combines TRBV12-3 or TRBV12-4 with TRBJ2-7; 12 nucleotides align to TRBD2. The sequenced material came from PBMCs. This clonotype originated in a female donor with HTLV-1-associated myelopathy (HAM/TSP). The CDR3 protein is CASSPSGGALYEQYF. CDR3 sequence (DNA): TGTGCCAGCAGTCCTAGCGGGGGGGCCTTGTACGAGCAGTACTTC.